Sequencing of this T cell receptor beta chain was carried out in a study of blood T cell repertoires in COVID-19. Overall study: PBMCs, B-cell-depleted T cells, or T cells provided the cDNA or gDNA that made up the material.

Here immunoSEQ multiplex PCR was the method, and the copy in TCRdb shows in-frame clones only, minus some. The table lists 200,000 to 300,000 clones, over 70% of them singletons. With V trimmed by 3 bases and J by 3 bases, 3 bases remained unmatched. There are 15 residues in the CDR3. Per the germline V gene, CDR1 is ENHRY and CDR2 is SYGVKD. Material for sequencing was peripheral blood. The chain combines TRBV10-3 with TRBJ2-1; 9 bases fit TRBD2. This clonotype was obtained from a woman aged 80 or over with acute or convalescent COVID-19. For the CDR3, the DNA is TGTGCCATCAGTGACCTAGCGGGGAGCTACAATGAGCAGTTCTTC. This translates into CAISDLAGSYNEQFF.